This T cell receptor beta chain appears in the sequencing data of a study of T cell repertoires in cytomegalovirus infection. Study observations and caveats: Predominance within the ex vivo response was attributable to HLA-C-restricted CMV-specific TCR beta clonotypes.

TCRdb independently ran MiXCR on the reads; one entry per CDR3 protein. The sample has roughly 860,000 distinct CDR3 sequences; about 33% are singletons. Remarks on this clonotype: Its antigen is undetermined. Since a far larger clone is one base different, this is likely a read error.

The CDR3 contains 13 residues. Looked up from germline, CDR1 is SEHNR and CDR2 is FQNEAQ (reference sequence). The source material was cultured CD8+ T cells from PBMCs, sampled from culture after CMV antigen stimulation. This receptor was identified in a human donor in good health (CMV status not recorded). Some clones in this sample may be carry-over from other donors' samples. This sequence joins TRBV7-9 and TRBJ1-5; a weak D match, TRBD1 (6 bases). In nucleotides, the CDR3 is TGTGCCAGCAGCTTCGGGGGCAATCAGCCCCGGCATTTT. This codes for CASSFGGNQPRHF.